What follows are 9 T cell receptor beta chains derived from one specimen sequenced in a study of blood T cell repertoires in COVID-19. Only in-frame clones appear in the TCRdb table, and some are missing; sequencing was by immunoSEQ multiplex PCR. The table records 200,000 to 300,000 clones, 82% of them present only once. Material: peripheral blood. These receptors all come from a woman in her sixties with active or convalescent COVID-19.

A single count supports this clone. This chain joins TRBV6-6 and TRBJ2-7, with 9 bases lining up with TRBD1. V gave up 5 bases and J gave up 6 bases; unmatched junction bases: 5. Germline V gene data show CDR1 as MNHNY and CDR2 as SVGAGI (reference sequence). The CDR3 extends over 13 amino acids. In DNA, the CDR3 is TGTGCCAGCAGTCTGAGACAGGGGGGCGAGCAGTACTTC. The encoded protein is CASSLRQGGEQYF.

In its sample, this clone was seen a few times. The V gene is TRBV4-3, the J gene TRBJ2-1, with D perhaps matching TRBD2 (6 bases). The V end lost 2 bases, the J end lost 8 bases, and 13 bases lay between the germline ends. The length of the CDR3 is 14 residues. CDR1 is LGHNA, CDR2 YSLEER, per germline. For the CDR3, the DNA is TGCGCCAGCAGCCAAACCTCCGCTAGCGATGAGCAGTTCTTC. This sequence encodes CASSQTSASDEQFF.

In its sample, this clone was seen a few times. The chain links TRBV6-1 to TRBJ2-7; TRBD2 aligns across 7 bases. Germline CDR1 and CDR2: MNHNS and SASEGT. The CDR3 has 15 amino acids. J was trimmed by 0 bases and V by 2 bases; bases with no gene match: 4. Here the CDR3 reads CASSETGGYSYEQYF. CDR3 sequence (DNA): TGTGCCAGCAGTGAAACGGGGGGATACTCCTACGAGCAGTACTTC.

The CDR3 nucleotides are TGTGCTAGTGGTTTGGGGACAGGGGGCGTGGGAGAAGCTTTCTTT. Its translation is CASGLGTGGVGEAFF. J is TRBJ1-1 and V is TRBV12-5; TRBD1 matches at 11 bases. J lost 8 bases, V lost 1 base, and 6 bases had no gene match. The length of the CDR3 is 15 residues. Germline V gene sequence: CDR1 LGHNT, CDR2 FRNRAP.

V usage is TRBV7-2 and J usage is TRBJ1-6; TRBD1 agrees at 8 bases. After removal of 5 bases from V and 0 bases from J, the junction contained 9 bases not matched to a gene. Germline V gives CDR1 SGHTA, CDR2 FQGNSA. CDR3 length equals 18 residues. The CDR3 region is CASSQGDRLSSYNSPLHF. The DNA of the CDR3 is TGTGCCAGCAGCCAAGGGGACAGGCTAAGCTCCTATAATTCACCCCTCCACTTT.

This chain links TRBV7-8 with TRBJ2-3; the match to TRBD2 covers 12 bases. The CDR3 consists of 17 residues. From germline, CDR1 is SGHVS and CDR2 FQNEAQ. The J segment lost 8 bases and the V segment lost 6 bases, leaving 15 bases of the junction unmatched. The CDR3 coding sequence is TGTGCCAGCAGGATTACGGGGTCTAGCGGGGGGGCCGGTACGCAGTATTTT. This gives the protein CASRITGSSGGAGTQYF.

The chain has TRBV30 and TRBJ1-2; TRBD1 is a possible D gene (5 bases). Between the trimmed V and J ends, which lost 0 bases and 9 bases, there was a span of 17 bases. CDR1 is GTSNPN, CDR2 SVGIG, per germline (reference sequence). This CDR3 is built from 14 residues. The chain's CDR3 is CAWSVGGTRWSYTF. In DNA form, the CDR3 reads TGTGCCTGGAGTGTTGGAGGGACCCGTTGGAGCTACACCTTC.

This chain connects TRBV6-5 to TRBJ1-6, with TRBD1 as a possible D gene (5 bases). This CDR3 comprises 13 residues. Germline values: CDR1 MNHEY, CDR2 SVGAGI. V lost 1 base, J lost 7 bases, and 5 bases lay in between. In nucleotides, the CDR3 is TGTGCCAGCAGTTACTACAGGAATTCACCCCTCCACTTT. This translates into CASSYYRNSPLHF.

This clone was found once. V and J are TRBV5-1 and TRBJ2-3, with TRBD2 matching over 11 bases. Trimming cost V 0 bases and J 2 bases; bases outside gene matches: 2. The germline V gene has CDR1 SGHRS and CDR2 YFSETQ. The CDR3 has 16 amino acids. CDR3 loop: CASSLGLAGPTDTQYF. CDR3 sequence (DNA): TGCGCCAGCAGCTTGGGACTAGCGGGACCCACAGATACGCAGTATTTT.